Below, 7 T cell receptor beta chains from the same sample are listed, as sequenced in a study of CXCR3-negative and CXCR3-positive naive CD8 T cells. 5' RACE with UMI labels generated the TRB cDNA libraries. TCRdb reprocessed the 5' RACE reads, keeping one entry per CDR3 protein, no DNA. This sample's clone table lists 130,000 or so distinct CDR3 sequences. Sequencing input: naive CXCR3- CD8+ T cells from blood. The sample's subset: CD45RO-CCR7+CD27+CD95- naive CD8+ T cells lacking CXCR3 (TNR3-). The receptors shown here come from a human donor in good health. Some clones in this sample may be carry-over from other donors' samples.

The chain is built from TRBV19 and TRBJ2-7; without DNA, the TCRdb call of TRBD2 cannot be checked. This CDR3 region has 15 residues. The germline gives CDR1 LNHDA, CDR2 SQIVND (reference sequence). CDR3 amino acids: CASSAPSGETYEQYF.

V and J are TRBV5-5 and TRBJ2-3; the D call from TCRdb, TRBD2, cannot be confirmed without DNA. Germline V gives CDR1 SGHKS, CDR2 YYEKEE (reference sequence). There are 16 residues in the CDR3. The CDR3 region is CASSLELAGITDTQYF.

This chain links TRBV5-1 with TRBJ2-1; the TRBD2 assignment by TCRdb is unverifiable without DNA. The CDR3 spans 15 residues. Germline V CDR1 and CDR2: SGHRS, YFSETQ. The CDR3 spells CASSPGWGPYNEQFF.

The chain joins TRBV28 to TRBJ2-1; TCRdb names TRBD2, which stays unverified in the absence of DNA. The CDR3 is 14 residues long. Germline V gene lookup returns CDR1 MDHEN and CDR2 SYDVKM. This CDR3 reads CASSSRTSGYEQFF.

The chain carries TRBV5-4 and TRBJ2-7; the D call from TCRdb, TRBD1, cannot be confirmed without DNA. Germline CDR1 SGHNT, CDR2 YYREEE (reference sequence). The CDR3 runs to 15 residues. The CDR3 loop is CASSFVGASSYEQYF.

The V call is TRBV12-3 or TRBV12-4, the J call TRBJ2-3; TCRdb proposes TRBD2, but this gene call is untestable without DNA. This CDR3 comprises 16 residues. The CDR3 reads CASSLGTSGFTDTQYF.

The chain joins TRBV29-1 to TRBJ2-6; TCRdb gives TRBD1 as the D gene, but with no DNA this cannot be confirmed. CDR1 and CDR2 (germline): SQVTM, ANQGSEA. The CDR3 loop spans 17 amino acids. Here the CDR3 reads CSVERRTENSGANVLTF.